The TCR beta chain under discussion was sequenced for a study of blood T cell repertoires in COVID-19. The count of this clone is one. The ends lost 3 bases at V and 7 bases at J; junction bases unmatched: 6. This CDR3 spans 14 amino acids. The germline V gene has CDR1 SGHRS and CDR2 YFSETQ. Produced via immunoSEQ multiplex PCR; TCRdb's table is partial and in-frame only. The sample contains about 300,000 clones, approximately 84% of which appear only once. The J gene is TRBJ1-4, the V gene TRBV5-1; the match to TRBD1 covers 7 bases. Sequenced input: peripheral blood. This receptor was obtained from a human donor with COVID-19, enrolled during active disease. The donor label of this sample is uncertain. CDR3 DNA: TGCGCCAGCAGCTATGGGACAGCCTCTGAAAAACTGTTTTTT. It codes for CASSYGTASEKLFF.